This T cell receptor beta chain was sequenced for a study of CD8 T cells in ankylosing spondylitis. Whole-study results and caveats: It appeared that ankylosing spondylitis blood was characterized by a TCR beta motif of several highly homologous variants.

TCR beta libraries were made by quantitative 5'-RACE with molecular barcodes. TCRdb ran MiXCR on the 5' RACE reads and lists one entry per CDR3 protein. Of 210,000 or so distinct CDR3 sequences listed, 20% to 30% are singletons. Details on this clonotype: Its cognate antigen is unknown.

The CDR3 has 18 amino acids. From germline, CDR1 is SGDLS and CDR2 YYNGEE. The V end lost 4 bases, the J end lost 3 bases, and 22 bases lay between the germline ends. Sequencing was carried out using blood, either unsorted or a sorted T cell fraction (not recorded which). The source is a male donor with ankylosing spondylitis or in good health (not recorded which). The chain combines TRBV9 with TRBJ2-2; perhaps TRBD2 as D (6 bases). CDR3 sequence reads: CASSPILGGAGYTGELFF. As DNA, the CDR3 is TGTGCCAGCAGCCCTATCCTAGGAGGGGCGGGGTACACCGGGGAGCTGTTTTTT.